The next 30 T cell receptor beta chains were all read from a single sample in a study of blood T cell repertoires in COVID-19. This table comes from immunoSEQ multiplex PCR, and its TCRdb copy is limited to in-frame clones, with some not included. This repertoire shows 250,000 to 400,000 clones, 80% to 90% found once; its top ten account for 1%. Sequencing was carried out using peripheral blood. The origin of the receptors is a man in his forties or fifties with active or convalescent COVID-19.

V gene TRBV6-5 combines with J gene TRBJ2-7; D is possibly TRBD2 (6 bases). V was pared by 9 bases and J by 1 base, with 19 bases between. Germline CDR1 is MNHEY and CDR2 is SVGAGI. The CDR3 covers 15 residues. The CDR3 loop is CASRFRGLASYEQYF. The CDR3 coding sequence is TGTGCCAGTCGGTTCCGGGGTCTAGCGTCCTACGAGCAGTACTTC.

The CDR3 DNA is TGTGCCAGCAGCTACGTACGCGCTTACGAGCAGTACTTC. Its translation: CASSYVRAYEQYF. The rearrangement links TRBV7-2 to TRBJ2-7; no definite D call. Germline-derived CDR1 and CDR2 are SGHTA and FQGNSA. This CDR3 region has 13 residues. Between the trimmed V and J ends, which lost 4 bases and 4 bases, there was a span of 11 bases.

To note about this clone: The junction departs from germline at one end; a sequencing error may be responsible. The J gene is TRBJ1-4, the V gene TRBV7-7, with TRBD1 matching 9 bases. The CDR3 is made up of 22 amino acids. Germline V gene sequence: CDR1 SSHAT, CDR2 FNYEAQ (reference sequence). CDR3 in DNA: TGTGCTAGCAGCTTATACCCCCCCGACAGGGGGATAGTCCTAACAACTAATGAAAAACTGTTTTTT. This sequence encodes CASSLYPPDRGIVLTTNEKLFF.

This clone was seen more than once but under ten times. The rearrangement links TRBV3-1 (or the pseudogene TRBV3-2) to TRBJ1-3; 8 bases line up with TRBD1. The CDR3 contains 17 residues. With V trimmed by 2 bases and J by 1 base, 7 bases remained unmatched. Germline CDR1 LGHDT, CDR2 YNNKEL (reference sequence). In nucleotides, the CDR3 is TGTGCCAGCAGCCAATACTCCGGGACAGGATCTGGAAACACCATATATTTT. It translates to CASSQYSGTGSGNTIYF.

The chain recombines TRBV6-2 or TRBV6-3 with TRBJ2-7; tentative D call: TRBD2 (6 bases). The CDR3 extends over 12 amino acids. Germline CDR1 reads MNHEY; CDR2 reads SVGEGT. V lost 5 bases and J lost 4, with 9 bases in between. The CDR3 sequence is CASSTAGYEQYF. The CDR3 DNA follows: TGTGCCAGCAGTACGGCGGGGTACGAGCAGTACTTC.

This clone was seen only a few times. The chain has TRBV14 and TRBJ2-2; no clear D gene. The germline V and J ends were trimmed by 2 bases and 7 bases, with 11 bases remaining between them. In germline, CDR1 is SGHDN, CDR2 FVKESK. This CDR3 has 14 amino acids. This CDR3 is CASSQRHLGGELFF. CDR3 DNA sequence: TGTGCCAGCAGCCAAAGACACCTGGGCGGGGAGCTGTTTTTT.

This sequence joins TRBV27 and TRBJ1-6, with D possibly TRBD1 on 6 matching bases. Germline loops: CDR1 MNHEY, CDR2 SMNVEV (reference sequence). Trimming stripped 1 base from V and 5 bases from J, with 12 bases between. The CDR3 covers 16 residues. The CDR3 here is CASSLWGQPDNSPLHF. The CDR3 coding sequence is TGTGCCAGCAGTTTATGGGGGCAGCCAGATAATTCACCCCTCCACTTT.

The chain joins TRBV6-6 to TRBJ2-1, with 13 nucleotides matching TRBD2. The CDR3 consists of 20 residues. Germline V lookup: CDR1 MNHNY, CDR2 SVGAGI (reference sequence). Trimming cost V 6 bases and J 0 bases; bases outside gene matches: 14. CDR3 nucleotide sequence: TGTGCCAGCAGCGCAACCGGGACTAGCGGGATTCAGGGCTCCTACAATGAGCAGTTCTTC. It encodes CASSATGTSGIQGSYNEQFF.

The chain recombines TRBV18 with TRBJ2-1, with D perhaps matching TRBD2 (5 bases). Germline V gene sequence: CDR1 KGHSH, CDR2 LQKENI. V was shortened by 2 bases and J by 4 bases, with 9 bases between the two germline ends. CDR3 length: 14 amino acids. CDR3 residues: CASSPERVYNEQFF. The CDR3 bases are TGTGCCAGCTCACCAGAGAGGGTGTACAATGAGCAGTTCTTC.

This clone was recorded once. The chain joins TRBV28 to TRBJ1-3; weak D call: TRBD1 (6 bases). The CDR3 contains 14 residues. CDR1 and CDR2 from the germline V gene are MDHEN and SYDVKM. V lost 2 bases and J lost 3, with 8 bases in between. CDR3 residues: CASSLRDIGNTIYF. In DNA form, the CDR3 reads TGTGCCAGCAGTTTACGGGACATTGGAAACACCATATATTTT.

The chain has TRBV7-2 and TRBJ1-6, with TRBD1 matching over 8 bases. This CDR3 comprises 14 residues. Germline CDR1 SGHTA, CDR2 FQGNSA. J lost 8 bases, V lost 4 bases, and 4 bases had no gene match. Written as DNA, the CDR3 is TGTGCCAGCAGCTACAGGGGGGATGATTCACCCCTCCACTTT. Protein sequence: CASSYRGDDSPLHF.

V usage is TRBV7-2 and J usage is TRBJ1-5; D possibly corresponds to TRBD1 (6 bases). CDR3 length: 13 amino acids. Germline CDR1 reads SGHTA; CDR2 reads FQGNSA. The ends were cut back, 4 bases at V and 2 bases at J, with 6 bases in the middle. The CDR3 DNA follows: TGTGCCAGCAGCTCAGGGGGCAATCAGCCCCAGCATTTT. Its protein product is CASSSGGNQPQHF.

This clone was detected once. V usage is TRBV24-1 and J usage is TRBJ2-7; D gene ambiguous. CDR3 size: 13 residues. Germline V lookup: CDR1 KGHDR, CDR2 SFDVKD. With 1 base removed from V and 5 bases from J, the gap between germline ends came to 8 bases. The CDR3 DNA sequence: TGTGCCACCAGTGATTTCCACAAAGACGAGCAGTACTTC. Translated: CATSDFHKDEQYF.

This chain uses TRBV28 with TRBJ2-7; D perhaps matches TRBD2 (7 bases). CDR3 size: 15 residues. The germline gives CDR1 MDHEN, CDR2 SYDVKM. V gave up 7 bases and J gave up 4 bases, with 20 bases separating them. The CDR3 reads CASTPQGGRGYEQYF. The CDR3 nucleotides are TGTGCCAGCACTCCACAAGGGGGGAGGGGTTACGAGCAGTACTTC.

The genes are TRBV6-5 and TRBJ2-2; 13 positions agree with TRBD2. After removal of 0 bases from V and 6 bases from J, the junction contained 1 base not matched to a gene. The germline V gene has CDR1 MNHEY and CDR2 SVGAGI. The CDR3 extends over 16 amino acids. The CDR3 spells CASSYSGLAGSGELFF. The CDR3 DNA sequence: TGTGCCAGCAGTTACTCGGGACTAGCGGGGTCCGGGGAGCTGTTTTTT.

This sequence joins TRBV4-2 and TRBJ1-1, with 8 bases fitting TRBD1. V was pared by 0 bases and J by 2 bases, with 26 bases of the junction left unmatched. The CDR3 runs 23 residues. The V gene's germline CDR1 is LGHNA and CDR2 YNFKEQ. The CDR3 bases are TGTGCCAGCAGCCAAGAACGAGGACAGGGTTCGTGGGGGGTGAGTGGGGCTAACACTGAAGCTTTCTTT. Amino acid sequence: CASSQERGQGSWGVSGANTEAFF.

The gene calls are TRBV7-3 and TRBJ2-7; possible D gene TRBD1, 5 bases. Trimming shortened V by 5 bases and J by 0 bases, and 14 bases separated the two germline ends. There are 15 residues in the CDR3. CDR1 is SGHTA and CDR2 is FQGTGA in the germline V gene. The CDR3 sequence: CASSPRVRGSYEQYF. CDR3 coding DNA: TGTGCCAGCAGCCCACGGGTAAGGGGCTCCTACGAGCAGTACTTC.

There are a few counts of this clone. The chain links TRBV18 to TRBJ1-4; D not resolved. Germline V lookup: CDR1 KGHSH, CDR2 LQKENI. V was trimmed by 3 bases and J by 0 bases, leaving 11 bases between them. The CDR3 is 16 residues long. This chain's CDR3 is CASSPGIQATNEKLFF. As DNA, the CDR3 is TGTGCCAGCTCACCCGGCATTCAGGCAACTAATGAAAAACTGTTTTTT.

This clone occurred once. The chain has TRBV24-1 and TRBJ2-1, with 10 bases aligning to TRBD2. J gave up 10 bases and V 8 bases, and 7 bases lay outside the gene matches. This CDR3 has 13 amino acids. Germline V gene data show CDR1 as KGHDR and CDR2 as SFDVKD. For the CDR3, the DNA is TGTGCCACCACAAGCGGGGGGGCCGGGGAGCAGTTCTTC. It specifies CATTSGGAGEQFF.

The chain combines TRBV28 with TRBJ1-6; D not certain. CDR3 length: 15 amino acids. Germline CDR1 MDHEN, CDR2 SYDVKM. Trimming left V 6 bases short and J 9 bases short, with 18 bases between. The CDR3 bases are TGTGCCAGCAGGGTTGGGGAGTATGGTAGTTCACCCCTCCACTTT. Amino acids: CASRVGEYGSSPLHF.

The chain combines TRBV6-6 with TRBJ1-4, with 7 nucleotides matching TRBD1. The trim removed 0 bases at V and 7 bases at J, leaving 5 bases unmatched. The CDR3 is 15 residues long. Looked up from germline, CDR1 is MNHNY and CDR2 is SVGAGI (reference sequence). DNA for the CDR3: TGTGCCAGCAGTTACTCTAGGGCAGGGGGTGAAAAACTGTTTTTT. Protein sequence: CASSYSRAGGEKLFF.

V gene TRBV21-1 combines with J gene TRBJ2-3; the listed D gene, TRBD2, was not tested against the DNA. TRBV21-1 is a documented pseudogene. This CDR3 has 16 residues. CDR3 sequence: CASSKEAGAPADTQYF. CDR3 coding DNA: TGTGCCAGCAGCAAAGAGGCGGGGGCGCCGGCAGATACGCAGTATTTT.

The chain combines TRBV18 with TRBJ2-7, with D possibly TRBD1 on 5 matching bases. Germline V lookup: CDR1 KGHSH, CDR2 LQKENI. CDR3 length equals 13 residues. The ends were cut back, 4 bases at V and 2 bases at J, with 9 bases in the middle. Written as DNA, the CDR3 is TGTGCCAGCTCACAGGACACGACCTACGAGCAGTACTTC. Its translation is CASSQDTTYEQYF.

This rearrangement joins TRBV18 to TRBJ1-3; 10 nucleotides agree with TRBD1. The germline V gene has CDR1 KGHSH and CDR2 LQKENI. This CDR3 region has 16 residues. J was trimmed by 0 bases and V by 6 bases; bases with no gene match: 5. The CDR3 DNA is TGTGCCAGCTCGGCCGGACAGGGGGGCTCTGGAAACACCATATATTTT. Protein: CASSAGQGGSGNTIYF.

This rearrangement joins TRBV18 to TRBJ2-3, with a tentative D call TRBD2 (5 bases). Per the germline V gene, CDR1 is KGHSH and CDR2 is LQKENI. The V gene lost 3 bases and the J gene lost 0 bases, with 10 bases spanning the gap. The CDR3 consists of 15 residues. The CDR3 DNA is TGTGCCAGCTCACCGACTATCTTGAGCACAGATACGCAGTATTTT. It translates to CASSPTILSTDTQYF.

This clone has only one observation. This sequence joins TRBV28 and TRBJ1-2, with 10 bases identical to TRBD1. Losses at the gene ends were 1 base for V and 5 bases for J; bases not matched to a gene: 4. The CDR3 sequence is 15 residues long. Germline CDR1 reads MDHEN; CDR2 reads SYDVKM. CDR3 sequence reads: CASSLSGQGKYGYTF. CDR3 nucleotides: TGTGCCAGCAGTTTATCGGGACAGGGGAAATATGGCTACACCTTC.

The V call is TRBV7-9, the J call TRBJ1-4; 8 bases align to TRBD1. CDR1 SEHNR and CDR2 FQNEAQ come from the germline V gene (reference sequence). The trim removed 1 base at V and 6 bases at J, leaving 7 bases unmatched. The CDR3 is 16 amino acids. The CDR3 bases are TGTGCCAGCAGCTTAGGGGTGGGACAGGATCATGAAAAACTGTTTTTT. Amino acid sequence: CASSLGVGQDHEKLFF.

The gene calls are TRBV7-2 and TRBJ2-5; 11 nucleotides align to TRBD2. V was clipped by 2 bases and J by 5 bases; unmatched bases: 7. Germline CDR1 and CDR2: SGHTA and FQGNSA. CDR3 length equals 16 residues. The CDR3 is CASSLRLAGRGETQYF. CDR3 bases: TGTGCCAGCAGCTTACGACTAGCGGGACGTGGTGAGACCCAGTACTTC.

The CDR3 DNA reads as TGTGCCAGCAGCCAAGGATGGCTAGGTCAGCTCTCTAACTATGGCTACACCTTC. It yields the protein CASSQGWLGQLSNYGYTF. The chain couples TRBV3-1 (or the pseudogene TRBV3-2) to TRBJ1-2; no reliable D call. Trimming removed 1 base from V and 0 bases from J, with 18 bases in between. This CDR3 is 18 amino acids long. Per the germline V gene, CDR1 is LGHDT and CDR2 is YNNKEL (reference sequence).

This sequence joins TRBV10-3 and TRBJ2-5; a weak D match, TRBD1 (6 bases). Germline CDR1 and CDR2: ENHRY and SYGVKD. Trimming removed 0 bases at V and 10 bases at J, with 21 bases between. The CDR3 sequence is 16 residues long. The CDR3 loop reads CAISESKGKTGLDQYF. For the CDR3, the DNA is TGTGCCATCAGTGAGTCAAAAGGGAAAACAGGGCTGGACCAGTACTTC.